Sequencing of this T cell receptor beta chain was carried out in a study of blood T cell repertoires in COVID-19 (dated by TCRdb to 2020 to 2021). Background on the whole study: Samples from collaborators originated in the United States, Italy and Spain and spanned both the acute and convalescent phases of COVID-19. The material from the prospective study consisted of cDNA or gDNA derived from T cells, B-cell-depleted T cells, or PBMCs. The dataset comprised deeply sampled blood TCRbeta repertoires from subjects exposed to, actively infected with, or recovered from COVID-19. A freely available public database, intended as a resource for researchers studying the immune response to SARS-CoV-2, is where the repertoires were released. The samples were drawn from the first 160 participants of the ongoing ImmuneRACE study and from 950 to 1,500 subjects provided by 6 global collaborators. A de-identified subject ID, COVID-19 status, age in years and sex were almost always included in the sample metadata. HLA class I and class II types, where available, came from metadata supplied by the sample provider rather than from assay-based typing.

V is clipped by 2 bases and J by 7 bases, and the sequence between their germline boundaries is 20 bases long. From a lookup of the germline V gene, CDR1 and CDR2 are LGHNT and FRNRAP. Its CDR3 holds 16 amino acids, cysteine through phenylalanine. Left in the record is the CDR3 DNA by itself, 48 bases read in frame from the first base. Results the study describes overall, beyond this receptor: Clinical and demographic metadata were provided uncurated, with the amount varying by source and participant.

A note on this clone: Its antigen remains unidentified. Nothing much larger sits one base from this clone, and base qualities are not available.

TCRbeta CDR3 regions were amplified from genomic DNA by means of the immunoSEQ Assay, a bias-controlled multiplex PCR. The original pipeline was this. The number of nucleated cells in each sample was estimated from the amplification of reference gene primers within the assay. To quantify the absolute abundance of each unique TCRbeta CDR3 rearrangement, sequence reads were collapsed and filtered. Productive Simpson clonality was computed per sample as the square root of Simpson's diversity index over productive rearrangements. The clones in this table, taken by TCRdb from immuneACCESS, are in-frame only. Not every clone is retained; where verified, under half of the shortfall comes from an unresolved V gene, and the cause of the rest is unknown. V, J and clone size derive from that table, while D and trimming were established from the DNA sequence. In all, the sample holds approximately 220,000 clones, and roughly 85% of those were seen once. Nearly 5% of the sample lies in the top ten.

Participants in the prospective study were aged about 18 to 89 years, lived in over 20 United States geographic areas, and enrolled through a virtual design. Cohort assignment in the prospective study relied on participant-reported clinical history from a screening survey and a study questionnaire. Exposed participants had been in contact with someone with a PCR-confirmed or clinician-diagnosed COVID-19 case within 2 weeks of study entry. In the prospective study, whole blood, serum and a nasopharyngeal or oropharyngeal swab were collected from each participant by mobile phlebotomists. Prospective study participants could optionally give additional blood draws and questionnaires over a 2-month period. Before DNA extraction, prospective study blood samples were shipped either frozen or at room temperature.

The clonotype originates from a woman aged 45-65 years who had been exposed to COVID-19. Here the chain combines TRBV12-5 and TRBJ1-2, with no confidently assigned D gene. The material sequenced was PBMCs or T cells enriched from blood (not recorded which). The bases read TGTGCTAGTGGTTTGCCCTCTCGGACGGACTTTCGTGGCTACACCTTC. The translation is CASGLPSRTDFRGYTF. With the rest looked up from the reference TRBV12-5 and TRBJ1-2 genes rather than sequenced, the full variable domain is DARVTQTPRHKVTEMGQEVTMRCQPILGHNTVFWYRQTMMQGLELLAYFRNRAPLDDSGMPKDRFSAEMPDATLATLKIQPSEPRDSAVYFCASGLPSRTDFRGYTFGSGTRLTVV.